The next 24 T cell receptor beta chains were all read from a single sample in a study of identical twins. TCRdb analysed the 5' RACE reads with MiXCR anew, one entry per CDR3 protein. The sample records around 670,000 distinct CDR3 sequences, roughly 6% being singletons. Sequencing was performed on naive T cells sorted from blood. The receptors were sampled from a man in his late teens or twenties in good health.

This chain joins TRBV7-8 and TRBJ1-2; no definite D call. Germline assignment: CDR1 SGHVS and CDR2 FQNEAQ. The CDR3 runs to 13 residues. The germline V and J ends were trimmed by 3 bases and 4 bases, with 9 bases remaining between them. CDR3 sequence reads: CASSFDNSYGYTF. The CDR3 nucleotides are TGTGCCAGCAGCTTCGACAATTCCTATGGCTACACCTTC.

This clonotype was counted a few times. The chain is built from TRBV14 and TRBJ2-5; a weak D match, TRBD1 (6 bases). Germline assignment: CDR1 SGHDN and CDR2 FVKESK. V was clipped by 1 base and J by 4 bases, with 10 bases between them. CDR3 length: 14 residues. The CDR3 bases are TGTGCCAGCAGCCAAGTAGGCAGGGGAGAGACCCAGTACTTC. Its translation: CASSQVGRGETQYF.

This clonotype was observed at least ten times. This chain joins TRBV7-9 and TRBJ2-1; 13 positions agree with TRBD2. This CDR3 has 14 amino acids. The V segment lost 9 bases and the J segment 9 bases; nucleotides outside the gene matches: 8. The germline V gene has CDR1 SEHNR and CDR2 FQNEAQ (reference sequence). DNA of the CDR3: TGTGCCAGTAATACGGGACTAGCGGGAACTGAGCAGTTCTTC. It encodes CASNTGLAGTEQFF.

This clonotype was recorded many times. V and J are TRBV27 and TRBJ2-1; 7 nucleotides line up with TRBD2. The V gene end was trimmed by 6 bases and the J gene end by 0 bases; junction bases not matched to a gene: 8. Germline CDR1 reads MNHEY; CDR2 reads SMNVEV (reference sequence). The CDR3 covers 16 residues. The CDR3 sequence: CASRAGVRTSYNEQFF. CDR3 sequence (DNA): TGTGCCAGCAGGGCGGGAGTTCGCACCTCCTACAATGAGCAGTTCTTC.

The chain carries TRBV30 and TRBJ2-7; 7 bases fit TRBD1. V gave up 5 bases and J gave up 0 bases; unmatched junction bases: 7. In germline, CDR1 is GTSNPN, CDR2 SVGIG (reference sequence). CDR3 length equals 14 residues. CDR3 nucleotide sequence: TGTGCCTGGGGCACAGGGGTAGCCTCCTACGAGCAGTACGTC. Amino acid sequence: CAWGTGVASYEQYV.

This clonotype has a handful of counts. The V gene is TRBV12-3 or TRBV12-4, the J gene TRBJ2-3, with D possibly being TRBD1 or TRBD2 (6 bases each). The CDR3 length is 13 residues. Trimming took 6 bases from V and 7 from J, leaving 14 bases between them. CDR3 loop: CASRRDTENTQYF. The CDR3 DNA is TGTGCCAGCAGGCGGGACACGGAGAATACGCAGTATTTT.

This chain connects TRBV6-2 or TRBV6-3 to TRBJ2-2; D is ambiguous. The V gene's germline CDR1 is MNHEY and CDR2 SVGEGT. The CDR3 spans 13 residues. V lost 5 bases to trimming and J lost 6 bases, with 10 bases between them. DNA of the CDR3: TGTGCCAGCAGTCCGGCATTGCCCGGGGAGCTGTTTTTT. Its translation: CASSPALPGELFF.

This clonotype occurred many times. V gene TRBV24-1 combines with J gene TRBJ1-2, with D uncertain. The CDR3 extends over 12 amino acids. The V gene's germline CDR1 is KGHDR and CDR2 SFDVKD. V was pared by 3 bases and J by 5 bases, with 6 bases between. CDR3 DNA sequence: TGTGCCACCAGTGATGGACGGTATGGCTACACCTTC. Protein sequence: CATSDGRYGYTF.

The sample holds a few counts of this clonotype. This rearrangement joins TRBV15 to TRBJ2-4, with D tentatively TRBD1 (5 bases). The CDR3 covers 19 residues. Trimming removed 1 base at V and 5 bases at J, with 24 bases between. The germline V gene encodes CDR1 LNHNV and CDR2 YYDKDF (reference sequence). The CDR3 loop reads CATSRGSASHIRGENIQYF. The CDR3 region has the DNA TGTGCCACCAGCAGAGGGTCGGCTAGTCATATTAGGGGCGAAAACATTCAGTACTTC.

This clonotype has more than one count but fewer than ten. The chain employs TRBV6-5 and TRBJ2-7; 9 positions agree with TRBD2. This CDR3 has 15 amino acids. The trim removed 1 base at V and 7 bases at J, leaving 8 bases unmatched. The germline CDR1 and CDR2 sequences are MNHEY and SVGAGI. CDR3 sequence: CASSYFAGGHMEQYF. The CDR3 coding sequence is TGTGCCAGCAGTTACTTTGCGGGAGGGCACATGGAGCAGTACTTC.

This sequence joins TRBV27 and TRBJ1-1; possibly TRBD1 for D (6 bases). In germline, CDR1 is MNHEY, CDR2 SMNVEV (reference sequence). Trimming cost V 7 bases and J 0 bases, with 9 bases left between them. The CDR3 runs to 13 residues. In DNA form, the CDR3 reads TGTGCCAGCAATACAGGGCTGAACACTGAAGCTTTCTTT. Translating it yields CASNTGLNTEAFF.

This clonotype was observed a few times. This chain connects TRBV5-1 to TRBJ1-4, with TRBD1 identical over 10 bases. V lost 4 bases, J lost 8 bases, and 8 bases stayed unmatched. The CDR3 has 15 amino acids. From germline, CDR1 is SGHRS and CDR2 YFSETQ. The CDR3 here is CASSRTGTGDEKLFF. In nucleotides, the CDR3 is TGCGCCAGCAGCAGAACCGGGACAGGGGACGAAAAACTGTTTTTT.

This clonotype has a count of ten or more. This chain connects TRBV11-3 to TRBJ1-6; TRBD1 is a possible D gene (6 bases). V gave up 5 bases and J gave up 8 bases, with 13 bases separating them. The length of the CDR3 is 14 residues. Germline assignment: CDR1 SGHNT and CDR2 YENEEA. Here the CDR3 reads CASSINSGDSPLHF. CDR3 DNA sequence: TGTGCCAGCAGCATCAACTCAGGGGATTCACCCCTCCACTTT.

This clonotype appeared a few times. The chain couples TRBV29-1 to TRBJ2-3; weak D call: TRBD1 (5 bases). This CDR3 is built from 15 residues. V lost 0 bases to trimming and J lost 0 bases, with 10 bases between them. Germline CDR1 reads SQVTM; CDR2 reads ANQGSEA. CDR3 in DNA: TGCAGCGTTGAAGATAGGGCAGGGAGCACAGATACGCAGTATTTT. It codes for CSVEDRAGSTDTQYF.

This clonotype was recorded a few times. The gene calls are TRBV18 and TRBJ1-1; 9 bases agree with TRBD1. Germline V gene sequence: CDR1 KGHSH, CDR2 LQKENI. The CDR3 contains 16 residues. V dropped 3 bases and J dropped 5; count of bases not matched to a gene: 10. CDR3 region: CASSPTTGGMVTEAFF. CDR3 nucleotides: TGTGCCAGCTCACCTACGACAGGGGGAATGGTGACTGAAGCTTTCTTT. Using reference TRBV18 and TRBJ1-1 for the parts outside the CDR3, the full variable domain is NAGVMQNPRHLVRRRGQEARLRCSPMKGHSHVYWYRQLPEEGLKFMVYLQKENIIDESGMPKERFSAEFPKEGPSILRIQQVVRGDSAAYFCASSPTTGGMVTEAFFGQGTRLTVV.

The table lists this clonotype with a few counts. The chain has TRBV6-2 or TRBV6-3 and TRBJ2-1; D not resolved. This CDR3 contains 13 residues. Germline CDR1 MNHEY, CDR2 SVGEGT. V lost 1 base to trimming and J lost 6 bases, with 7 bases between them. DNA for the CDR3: TGTGCCAGCAGTTACTTGCGGTTCAATGAGCAGTTCTTC. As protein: CASSYLRFNEQFF.

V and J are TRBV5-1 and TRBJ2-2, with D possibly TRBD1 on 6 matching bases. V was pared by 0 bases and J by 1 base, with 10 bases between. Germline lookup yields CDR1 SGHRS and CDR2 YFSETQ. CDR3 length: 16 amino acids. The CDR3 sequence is CASSLETGKNTGELFF. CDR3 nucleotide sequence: TGCGCCAGCAGCTTGGAGACAGGCAAGAACACCGGGGAGCTGTTTTTT.

The CDR3 DNA follows: TGCGCCAGCAGCTTGGGCTCGGGACTGGAGGAGACCCAGTACTTC. Translating gives CASSLGSGLEETQYF. V usage is TRBV5-1 and J usage is TRBJ2-5, with D possibly TRBD2 on 6 matching bases. There are 15 residues in the CDR3. The V end was cut by 0 bases, the J end by 5 bases, with 14 bases between. Germline CDR1 SGHRS, CDR2 YFSETQ.

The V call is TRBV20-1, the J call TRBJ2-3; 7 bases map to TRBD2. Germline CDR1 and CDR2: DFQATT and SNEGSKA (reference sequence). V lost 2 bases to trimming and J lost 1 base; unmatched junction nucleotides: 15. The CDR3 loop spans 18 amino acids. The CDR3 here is CSARPSPEAGEGTDTQYF. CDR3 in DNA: TGCAGTGCTAGACCAAGCCCTGAGGCGGGAGAGGGCACAGATACGCAGTATTTT.

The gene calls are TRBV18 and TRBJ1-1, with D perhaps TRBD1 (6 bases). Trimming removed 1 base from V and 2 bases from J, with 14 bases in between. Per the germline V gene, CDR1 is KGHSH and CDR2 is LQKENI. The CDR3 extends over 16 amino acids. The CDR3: CASSPRLGGGNTEAFF. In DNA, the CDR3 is TGTGCCAGCTCACCACGTTTAGGAGGGGGAAACACTGAAGCTTTCTTT.

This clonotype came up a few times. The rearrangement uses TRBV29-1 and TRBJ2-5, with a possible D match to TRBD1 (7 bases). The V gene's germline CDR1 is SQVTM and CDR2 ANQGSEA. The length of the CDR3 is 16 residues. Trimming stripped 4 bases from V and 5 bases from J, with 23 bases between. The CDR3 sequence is CSVARGGQGAGETQYF. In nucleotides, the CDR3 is TGCAGCGTTGCCCGAGGGGGCCAGGGAGCGGGTGAGACCCAGTACTTC.

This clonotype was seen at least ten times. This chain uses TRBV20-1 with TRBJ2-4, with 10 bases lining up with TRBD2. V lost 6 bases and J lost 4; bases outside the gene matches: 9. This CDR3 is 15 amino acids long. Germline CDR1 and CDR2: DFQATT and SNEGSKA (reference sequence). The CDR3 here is CSAHLLAGPKNIQYF. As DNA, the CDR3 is TGCAGTGCCCACCTACTAGCGGGACCGAAAAACATTCAGTACTTC.

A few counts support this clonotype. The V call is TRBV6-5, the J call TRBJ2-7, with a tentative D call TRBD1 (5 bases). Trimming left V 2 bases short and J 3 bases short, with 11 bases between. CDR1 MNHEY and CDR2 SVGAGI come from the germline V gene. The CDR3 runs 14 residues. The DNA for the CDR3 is TGTGCCAGCAGTTACCTCGACAGAAGCTACGAGCAGTACGTC. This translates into CASSYLDRSYEQYV.

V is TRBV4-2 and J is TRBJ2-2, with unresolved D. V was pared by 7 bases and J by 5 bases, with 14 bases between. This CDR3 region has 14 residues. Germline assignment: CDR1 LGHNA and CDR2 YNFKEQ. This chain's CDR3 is CASKGEPGTGELFF. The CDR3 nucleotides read TGTGCCAGCAAAGGAGAGCCCGGGACCGGGGAGCTGTTTTTT.